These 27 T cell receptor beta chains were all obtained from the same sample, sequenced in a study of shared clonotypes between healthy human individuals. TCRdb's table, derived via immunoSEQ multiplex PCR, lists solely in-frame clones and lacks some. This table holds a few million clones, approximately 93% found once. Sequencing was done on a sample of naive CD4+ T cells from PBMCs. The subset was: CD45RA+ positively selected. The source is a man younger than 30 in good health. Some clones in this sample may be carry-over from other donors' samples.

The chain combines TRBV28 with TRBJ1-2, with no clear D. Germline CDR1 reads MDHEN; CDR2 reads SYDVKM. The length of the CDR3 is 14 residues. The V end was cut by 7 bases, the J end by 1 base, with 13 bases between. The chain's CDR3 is CASNVGQDNYGYTF. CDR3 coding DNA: TGTGCCAGCAACGTCGGGCAAGATAACTATGGCTACACCTTC.

CDR3 sequence reads: CAITRDGSYNEQFF. The CDR3 DNA sequence: TGTGCCATCACCAGGGATGGATCCTACAATGAGCAGTTCTTC. The chain couples TRBV10-3 to TRBJ2-1; TRBD1 is a possible D gene (5 bases). V shed 7 bases and J shed 1 base, with 11 bases lying between them. The germline V gene has CDR1 ENHRY and CDR2 SYGVKD. This CDR3 contains 14 residues.

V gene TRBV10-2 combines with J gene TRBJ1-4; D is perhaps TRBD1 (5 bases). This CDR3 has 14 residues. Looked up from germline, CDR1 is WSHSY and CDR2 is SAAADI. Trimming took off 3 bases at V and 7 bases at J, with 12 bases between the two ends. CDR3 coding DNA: TGCGCCAGCAGTGAAGCAGGGTGGAGTGAAAAACTGTTTTTT. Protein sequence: CASSEAGWSEKLFF.

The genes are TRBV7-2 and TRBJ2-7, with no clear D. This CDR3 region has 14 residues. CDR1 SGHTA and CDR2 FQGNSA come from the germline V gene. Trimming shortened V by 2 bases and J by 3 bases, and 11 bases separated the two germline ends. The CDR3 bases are TGTGCCAGCAGCTTAAGCTGGGGAAACTACGAGCAGTACTTC. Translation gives CASSLSWGNYEQYF.

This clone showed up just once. CDR3 protein: CASSELTGTQYF. CDR3 DNA sequence: TGTGCCAGCAGTGAATTGACTGGTACGCAGTATTTT. The chain joins TRBV2 to TRBJ2-3; D call uncertain. In germline, CDR1 is SNHLY, CDR2 FYNNEI. This CDR3 contains 12 residues. The V and J ends lost 2 bases and 8 bases respectively, with 8 bases between them. The entire variable domain, with the rest obtained from reference TRBV2 and TRBJ2-3, is as follows: EPEVTQTPSHQVTQMGQEVILRCVPISNHLYFYWYRQILGQKVEFLVSFYNNEISEKSEIFDDQFSVERPDGSNFTLKIRSTKLEDSAMYFCASSELTGTQYFGPGTRLTVL.

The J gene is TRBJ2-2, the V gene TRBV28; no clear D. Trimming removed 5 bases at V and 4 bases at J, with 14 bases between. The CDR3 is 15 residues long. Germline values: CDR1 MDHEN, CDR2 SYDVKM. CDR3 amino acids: CASSPPRVGTGELFF. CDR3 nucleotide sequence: TGTGCCAGCAGTCCGCCCCGGGTTGGCACCGGGGAGCTGTTTTTT. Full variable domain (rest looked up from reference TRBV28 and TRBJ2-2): DVKVTQSSRYLVKRTGEKVFLECVQDMDHENMFWYRQDPGLGLRLIYFSYDVKMKEKGDIPEGYSVSREKKERFSLILESASTNQTSMYLCASSPPRVGTGELFFGEGSRLTVL.

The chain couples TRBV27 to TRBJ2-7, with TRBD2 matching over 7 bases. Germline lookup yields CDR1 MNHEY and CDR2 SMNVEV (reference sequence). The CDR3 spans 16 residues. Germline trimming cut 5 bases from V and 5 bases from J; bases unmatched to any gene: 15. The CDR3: CASSRTGTTAPNEQYF. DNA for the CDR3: TGTGCCAGCAGTCGTACCGGGACTACCGCCCCTAACGAGCAGTACTTC.

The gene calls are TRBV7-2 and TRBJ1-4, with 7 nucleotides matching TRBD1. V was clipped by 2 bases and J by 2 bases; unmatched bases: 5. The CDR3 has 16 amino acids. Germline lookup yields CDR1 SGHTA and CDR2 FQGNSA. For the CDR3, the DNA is TGTGCCAGCAGCTTAACGAGAGGGGGCACTAATGAAAAACTGTTTTTT. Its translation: CASSLTRGGTNEKLFF. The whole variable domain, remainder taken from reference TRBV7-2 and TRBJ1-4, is GAGVSQSPSNKVTEKGKDVELRCDPISGHTALYWYRQSLGQGLEFLIYFQGNSAPDKSGLPSDRFSAERTGGSVSTLTIQRTQQEDSAVYLCASSLTRGGTNEKLFFGSGTQLSVL.

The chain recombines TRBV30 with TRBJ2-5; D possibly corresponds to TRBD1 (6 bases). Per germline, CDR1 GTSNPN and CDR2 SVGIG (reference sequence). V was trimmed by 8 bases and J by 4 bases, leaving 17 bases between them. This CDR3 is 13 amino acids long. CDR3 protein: CATQGDHLETQYF. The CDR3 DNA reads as TGTGCCACACAGGGCGATCACTTAGAGACCCAGTACTTC. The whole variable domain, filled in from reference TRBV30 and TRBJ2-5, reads SQTIHQWPATLVQPVGSPLSLECTVEGTSNPNLYWYRQAAGRGLQLLFYSVGIGQISSEVPQNLSASRPQDRQFILSSKKLLLSDSGFYLCATQGDHLETQYFGPGTRLLVL.

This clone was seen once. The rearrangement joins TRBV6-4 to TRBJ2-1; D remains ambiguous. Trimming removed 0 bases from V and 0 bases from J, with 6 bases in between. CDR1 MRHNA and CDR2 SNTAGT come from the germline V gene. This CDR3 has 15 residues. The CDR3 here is CASSDSMYSYNEQFF. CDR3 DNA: TGTGCCAGCAGTGACTCTATGTACTCCTACAATGAGCAGTTCTTC.

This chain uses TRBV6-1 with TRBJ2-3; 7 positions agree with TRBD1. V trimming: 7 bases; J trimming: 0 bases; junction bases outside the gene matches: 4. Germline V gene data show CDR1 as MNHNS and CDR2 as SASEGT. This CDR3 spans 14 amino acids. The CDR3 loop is CASNDRASTDTQYF. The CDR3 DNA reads TGTGCCAGCAATGACAGGGCGAGCACAGATACGCAGTATTTT.

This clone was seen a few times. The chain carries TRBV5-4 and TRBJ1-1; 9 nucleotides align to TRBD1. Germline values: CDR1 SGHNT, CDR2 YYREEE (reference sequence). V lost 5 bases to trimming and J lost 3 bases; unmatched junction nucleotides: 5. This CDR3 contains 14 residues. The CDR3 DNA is TGTGCCAGCAGGTCGGGACAGGGAGACACTGAAGCTTTCTTT. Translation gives CASRSGQGDTEAFF.

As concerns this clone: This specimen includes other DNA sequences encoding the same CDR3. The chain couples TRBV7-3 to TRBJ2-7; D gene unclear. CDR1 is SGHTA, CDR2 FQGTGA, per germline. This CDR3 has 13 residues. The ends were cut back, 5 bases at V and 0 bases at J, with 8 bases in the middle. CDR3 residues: CASSPPGSYEQYF. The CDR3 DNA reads TGTGCCAGCAGCCCCCCGGGCTCCTACGAGCAGTACTTC.

The DNA of the CDR3 is TGTGCCAGCAGCTTAGTAGTCTCTGGAAACACCATATATTTT. It is translated as CASSLVVSGNTIYF. The V gene is TRBV11-3, the J gene TRBJ1-3; D unclear. The CDR3 loop spans 14 amino acids. Germline loops: CDR1 SGHNT, CDR2 YENEEA. V gave up 1 base and J gave up 0 bases, with 4 bases separating them. Full variable domain (rest looked up from reference TRBV11-3 and TRBJ1-3): EAGVVQSPRYKIIEKKQPVAFWCNPISGHNTLYWYLQNLGQGPELLIRYENEEAVDDSQLPKDRFSAERLKGVDSTLKIQPAELGDSAVYLCASSLVVSGNTIYFGEGSWLTVV.

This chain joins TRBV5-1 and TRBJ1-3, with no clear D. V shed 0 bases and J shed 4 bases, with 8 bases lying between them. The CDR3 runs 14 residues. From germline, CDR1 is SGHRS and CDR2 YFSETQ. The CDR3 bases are TGCGCCAGCAGCTTGGGGGAATACGGAAACACCATATATTTT. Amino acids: CASSLGEYGNTIYF.

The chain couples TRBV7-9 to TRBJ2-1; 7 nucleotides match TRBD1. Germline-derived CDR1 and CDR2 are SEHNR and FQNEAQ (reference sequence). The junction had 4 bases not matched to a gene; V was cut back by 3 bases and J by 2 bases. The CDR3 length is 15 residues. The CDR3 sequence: CASSLSTGTYNEQFF. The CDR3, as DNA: TGTGCCAGCAGCTTGTCGACAGGGACCTACAATGAGCAGTTCTTC.

The CDR3 spells CASSRPSGSETQYF. CDR3 DNA sequence: TGTGCCAGCAGCCGCCCTAGCGGGAGTGAGACCCAGTACTTC. The chain carries TRBV14 and TRBJ2-5; 10 nucleotides align to TRBD2. The CDR3 consists of 14 residues. Germline V gene lookup returns CDR1 SGHDN and CDR2 FVKESK. The V gene end was trimmed by 4 bases and the J gene end by 5 bases; junction bases not matched to a gene: 4.

This CDR3 is CASSPAGDFHNEQFF. The CDR3 DNA reads as TGCGCCAGCTCGCCGGCAGGAGACTTCCACAATGAGCAGTTCTTC. The V gene is TRBV5-1, the J gene TRBJ2-1; D unresolved. The CDR3 loop spans 15 amino acids. V gave up 7 bases and J gave up 5 bases, with 19 bases separating them. Germline CDR1 SGHRS, CDR2 YFSETQ.

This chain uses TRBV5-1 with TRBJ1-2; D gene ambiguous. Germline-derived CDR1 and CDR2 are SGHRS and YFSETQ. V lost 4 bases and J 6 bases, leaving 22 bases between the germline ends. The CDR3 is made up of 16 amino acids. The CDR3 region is CASSLNQILKGNGYTF. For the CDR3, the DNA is TGCGCCAGCAGCCTAAACCAGATTCTAAAGGGTAATGGCTACACCTTC.

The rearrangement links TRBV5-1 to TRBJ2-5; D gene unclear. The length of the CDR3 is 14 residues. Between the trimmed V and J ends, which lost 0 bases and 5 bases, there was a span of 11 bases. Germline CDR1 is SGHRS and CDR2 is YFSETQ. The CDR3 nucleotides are TGCGCCAGCAGCTTGGTATCCATCATTGAGACCCAGTACTTC. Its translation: CASSLVSIIETQYF.

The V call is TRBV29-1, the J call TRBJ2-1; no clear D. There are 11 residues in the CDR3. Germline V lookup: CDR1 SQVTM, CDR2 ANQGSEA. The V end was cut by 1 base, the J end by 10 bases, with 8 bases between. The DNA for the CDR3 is TGCAGCGTTGAAGTGGGTTCCGAGCAGTTCTTC. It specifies CSVEVGSEQFF.

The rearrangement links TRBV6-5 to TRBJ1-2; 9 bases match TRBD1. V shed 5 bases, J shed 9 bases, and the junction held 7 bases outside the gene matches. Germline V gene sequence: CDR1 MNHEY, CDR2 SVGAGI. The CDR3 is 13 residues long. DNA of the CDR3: TGTGCCAGCAGTGCGGGACAGGGAGTCCGCTACACCTTC. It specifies CASSAGQGVRYTF.

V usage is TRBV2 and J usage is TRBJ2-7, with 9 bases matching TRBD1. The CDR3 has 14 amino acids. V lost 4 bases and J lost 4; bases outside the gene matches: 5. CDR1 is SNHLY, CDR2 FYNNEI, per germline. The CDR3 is CASSVLGTGYEQYF. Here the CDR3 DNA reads TGTGCCAGCAGTGTATTAGGGACAGGGTACGAGCAGTACTTC.

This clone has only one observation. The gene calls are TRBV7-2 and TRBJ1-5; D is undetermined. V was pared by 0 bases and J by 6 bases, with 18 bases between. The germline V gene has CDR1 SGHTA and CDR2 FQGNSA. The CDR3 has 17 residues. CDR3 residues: CASSLAGSYGGSQPQHF. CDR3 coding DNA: TGTGCCAGCAGCTTAGCGGGCTCCTATGGTGGTAGTCAGCCCCAGCATTTT.

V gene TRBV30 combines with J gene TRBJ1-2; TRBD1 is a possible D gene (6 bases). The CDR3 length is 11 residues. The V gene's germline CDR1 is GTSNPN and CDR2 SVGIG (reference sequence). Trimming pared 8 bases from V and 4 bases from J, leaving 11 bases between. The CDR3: CAHRTVYGYTF. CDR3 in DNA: TGTGCCCACCGGACAGTCTATGGCTACACCTTC.

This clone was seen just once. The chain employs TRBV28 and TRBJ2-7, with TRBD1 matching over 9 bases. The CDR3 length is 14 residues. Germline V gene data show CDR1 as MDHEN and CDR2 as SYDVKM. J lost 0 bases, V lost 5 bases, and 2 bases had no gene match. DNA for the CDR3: TGTGCCAGCAGTGTACAGGGGGCCTCCTACGAGCAGTACTTC. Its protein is CASSVQGASYEQYF.

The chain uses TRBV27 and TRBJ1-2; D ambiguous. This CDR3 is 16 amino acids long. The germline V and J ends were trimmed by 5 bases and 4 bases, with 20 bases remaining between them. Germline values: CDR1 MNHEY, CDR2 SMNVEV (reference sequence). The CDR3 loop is CASSPTARGRIYGYTF. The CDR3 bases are TGTGCCAGCAGTCCTACTGCACGTGGACGGATCTATGGCTACACCTTC.